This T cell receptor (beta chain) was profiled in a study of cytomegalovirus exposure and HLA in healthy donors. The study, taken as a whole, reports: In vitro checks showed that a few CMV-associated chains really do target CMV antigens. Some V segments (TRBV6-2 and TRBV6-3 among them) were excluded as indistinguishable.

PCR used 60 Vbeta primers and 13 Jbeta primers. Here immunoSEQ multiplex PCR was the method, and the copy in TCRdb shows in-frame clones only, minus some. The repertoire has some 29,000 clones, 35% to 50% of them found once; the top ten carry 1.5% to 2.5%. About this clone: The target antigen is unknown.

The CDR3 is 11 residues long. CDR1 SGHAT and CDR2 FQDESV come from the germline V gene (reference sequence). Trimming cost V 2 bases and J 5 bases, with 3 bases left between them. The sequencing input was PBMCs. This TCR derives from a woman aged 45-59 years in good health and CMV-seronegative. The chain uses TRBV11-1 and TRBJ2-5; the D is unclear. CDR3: CASSLRETQYF. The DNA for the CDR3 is TGTGCCAGCAGCTTACGGGAGACCCAGTACTTC. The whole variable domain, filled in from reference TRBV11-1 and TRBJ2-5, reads EAEVAQSPRYKITEKSQAVAFWCDPISGHATLYWYRQILGQGPELLVQFQDESVVDDSQLPKDRFSAERLKGVDSTLKIQPAELGDSAMYLCASSLRETQYFGPGTRLLVL.